One and the same sample provided the 27 T cell receptor beta chains below, sequenced in a study of blood T cell repertoires in COVID-19. Sequencing used immunoSEQ multiplex PCR; TCRdb keeps in-frame clones, though not all of them. This sample yields about 190,000 clones, of which 84% are seen a single time; approximately 3% belongs to the top ten. The source material was PBMCs or T cells enriched from blood (not recorded which). The source is a woman aged 25 to 39 who had been exposed to COVID-19.

The V call is TRBV6-2 or TRBV6-3, the J call TRBJ2-5, with TRBD1 as a possible D gene (5 bases). The CDR3 runs 13 residues. Trimming pared 4 bases from V and 3 bases from J, leaving 9 bases between. The germline V gene has CDR1 MNHEY and CDR2 SVGEGT. The CDR3 reads CASSSTEKETQYF. The CDR3 DNA reads TGTGCCAGCAGTTCGACAGAAAAAGAGACCCAGTACTTC.

The chain is built from TRBV12-3 or TRBV12-4 and TRBJ2-7, with D possibly being TRBD1 (5 bases). The CDR3 extends over 12 amino acids. Trimming cost V 7 bases and J 6 bases, with 13 bases left between them. The DNA for the CDR3 is TGTGCCAGCACCGCAATGGGGCGCGAGCAGTACTTC. Its protein is CASTAMGREQYF.

The chain couples TRBV10-2 to TRBJ1-5; possible D gene TRBD1, 5 bases. This CDR3 is built from 13 residues. Trimming cost V 4 bases and J 7 bases, with 11 bases left between them. Germline V gene lookup returns CDR1 WSHSY and CDR2 SAAADI. CDR3 in amino acids: CASSGREGQPQHF. The CDR3 nucleotides are TGCGCCAGCAGTGGCAGGGAGGGCCAGCCCCAGCATTTT.

The chain couples TRBV7-9 to TRBJ1-1, with 8 nucleotides matching TRBD1. The ends lost 5 bases at V and 0 bases at J; junction bases unmatched: 11. This CDR3 comprises 17 residues. The germline CDR1 and CDR2 sequences are SEHNR and FQNEAQ (reference sequence). CDR3 protein: CASSGPTGEILNTEAFF. CDR3 in DNA: TGTGCCAGCAGCGGACCGACAGGGGAGATATTGAACACTGAAGCTTTCTTT.

This clone has a handful of counts. The rearrangement joins TRBV19 to TRBJ2-7; 8 positions match TRBD1. Germline trimming cut 5 bases from V and 3 bases from J; bases unmatched to any gene: 6. CDR3 length: 14 amino acids. In germline, CDR1 is LNHDA, CDR2 SQIVND (reference sequence). The CDR3 is CASSRTGKDYEQYF. The CDR3 DNA reads TGTGCCAGTAGTCGGACAGGGAAGGACTACGAGCAGTACTTC.

The V gene is TRBV7-9, the J gene TRBJ2-7, with TRBD1 identical over 8 bases. After removal of 5 bases from V and 4 bases from J, the junction contained 4 bases not matched to a gene. Germline CDR1 is SEHNR and CDR2 is FQNEAQ (reference sequence). The CDR3 length is 13 residues. The DNA of the CDR3 is TGTGCCAGCAGCATGACAGGGGAATACGAGCAGTACTTC. Its translation: CASSMTGEYEQYF.

V and J are TRBV19 and TRBJ2-7; TRBD1 aligns across 10 bases. The CDR3 is made up of 16 amino acids. The germline V gene encodes CDR1 LNHDA and CDR2 SQIVND (reference sequence). The V segment lost 3 bases and the J segment 5 bases; nucleotides outside the gene matches: 10. The CDR3 nucleotides read TGTGCCAGTAGTATGGCCGCAGGGACAGGGGCTGACGAGCAGTACTTC. This encodes CASSMAAGTGADEQYF.

The V and J genes are TRBV28 and TRBJ2-3, with 12 bases that match TRBD2. Germline V CDR1 and CDR2: MDHEN, SYDVKM. The CDR3 contains 17 residues. The J segment lost 3 bases and the V segment lost 5 bases, leaving 9 bases of the junction unmatched. The CDR3 nucleotides read TGTGCCAGCAGTCCTAGCGGGGGGGCTTGGGTAACAGATACGCAGTATTTT. Translated: CASSPSGGAWVTDTQYF.

This chain joins TRBV7-9 and TRBJ2-7, with D perhaps TRBD1 (5 bases). The CDR3 totals 14 residues. Per germline, CDR1 SEHNR and CDR2 FQNEAQ (reference sequence). The germline V and J ends were trimmed by 4 bases and 5 bases, with 15 bases remaining between them. The CDR3 sequence is CASSSEQGWNEQYF. In DNA form, the CDR3 reads TGTGCCAGCAGCTCCGAGCAGGGATGGAACGAGCAGTACTTC. The entire variable domain, with the rest obtained from reference TRBV7-9 and TRBJ2-7, is as follows: DTGVSQNPRHKITKRGQNVTFRCDPISEHNRLYWYRQTLGQGPEFLTYFQNEAQLEKSRLLSDRFSAERPKGSFSTLEIQRTEQGDSAMYLCASSSEQGWNEQYFGPGTRLTVT.

This chain links TRBV7-6 with TRBJ2-3, with D possibly being TRBD2 (5 bases). CDR3 length equals 14 residues. V lost 1 base and J lost 2, with 7 bases in between. In germline, CDR1 is SGHVS, CDR2 FNYEAQ. CDR3 DNA sequence: TGTGCCAGCAGCTTAGAAGCGGTCACAGATACGCAGTATTTT. Its translation is CASSLEAVTDTQYF. The variable domain in full, completed from reference TRBV7-6 and TRBJ2-3, reads GAGVSQSPRYKVTKRGQDVALRCDPISGHVSLYWYRQALGQGPEFLTYFNYEAQQDKSGLPNDRFSAERPEGSISTLTIQRTEQRDSAMYRCASSLEAVTDTQYFGPGTRLTVL.

The V and J genes are TRBV18 and TRBJ2-1, with D possibly matching TRBD2 (7 bases). Deletions cut 0 bases from V and 7 bases from J, with 16 bases between. CDR1 and CDR2 from the germline V gene are KGHSH and LQKENI. The CDR3 runs 16 residues. CDR3 in amino acids: CASSPPGGGGKNEQFF. The CDR3 region has the DNA TGTGCCAGCTCACCACCGGGAGGGGGTGGAAAGAATGAGCAGTTCTTC.

The CDR3 here is CASGVTGQETQYF. The CDR3, as DNA: TGTGCCAGTGGGGTAACAGGTCAAGAGACCCAGTACTTC. The chain combines TRBV19 with TRBJ2-5; possible D gene TRBD1, 5 bases. Germline lookup yields CDR1 LNHDA and CDR2 SQIVND (reference sequence). Trimming removed 8 bases from V and 2 bases from J, with 12 bases in between. The CDR3 length is 13 residues.

This clone showed up just a few times. The V call is TRBV3-1 (or the pseudogene TRBV3-2), the J call TRBJ2-7; 7 bases align to TRBD1. Germline loops: CDR1 LGHDT, CDR2 YNNKEL (reference sequence). The CDR3 has 14 residues. V was pared by 1 base and J by 3 bases, with 3 bases of the junction left unmatched. The CDR3 loop is CASSQAGGGYEQYF. The CDR3 nucleotides are TGTGCCAGCAGCCAAGCAGGGGGTGGCTACGAGCAGTACTTC.

The chain is built from TRBV9 and TRBJ2-3, with 8 nucleotides matching TRBD2. The junction had 11 bases not matched to a gene; V was cut back by 3 bases and J by 2 bases. CDR1 is SGDLS and CDR2 is YYNGEE in the germline V gene. This CDR3 has 17 amino acids. CDR3 loop: CASSAQYGRGATDTQYF. The CDR3 DNA reads TGTGCCAGCAGCGCTCAGTACGGGCGGGGGGCCACAGATACGCAGTATTTT.

V gene TRBV10-1 combines with J gene TRBJ2-4, with 8 bases matching TRBD2. The germline V gene encodes CDR1 WNHNN and CDR2 SYGVQD (reference sequence). This CDR3 region has 16 residues. Trimming at V came to 3 bases and at J to 0 bases, leaving 4 bases not matched to a gene. The CDR3 coding sequence is TGCGCCAGCAGTGAACGCAGCGGGGGAGCCAAAAACATTCAGTACTTC. The encoded protein is CASSERSGGAKNIQYF.

The J gene is TRBJ1-4, the V gene TRBV27; D is perhaps TRBD1 (5 bases). The V end was cut by 4 bases, the J end by 10 bases, with 16 bases between. CDR3 size: 14 residues. The germline CDR1 and CDR2 sequences are MNHEY and SMNVEV (reference sequence). CDR3 loop: CASSSGGGGVKLFF. The DNA for the CDR3 is TGTGCCAGCAGTTCGGGGGGTGGTGGTGTAAAACTGTTTTTT.

Turning to this clone: Sequence at one end of the junction differs from germline and may be a read error. The genes are TRBV7-7 and TRBJ2-7, with 7 bases aligning to TRBD2. Germline values: CDR1 SSHAT, CDR2 FNYEAQ (reference sequence). The CDR3 has 13 amino acids. Here the CDR3 DNA reads TGTGCTAGCAGCTTAGGAGGCGGGGGCGAGCAGTACTTC. It codes for CASSLGGGGEQYF.

The chain joins TRBV5-1 to TRBJ1-1, with D maybe TRBD1 (5 bases). The V gene lost 7 bases and the J gene lost 0 bases, with 13 bases spanning the gap. This CDR3 has 14 residues. Germline values: CDR1 SGHRS, CDR2 YFSETQ. The CDR3 region has the DNA TGCGCCAGCTCTCCCGTAGGGGTGAACACTGAAGCTTTCTTT. Translated, it gives CASSPVGVNTEAFF.

This chain connects TRBV29-1 to TRBJ2-3; perhaps TRBD1 as D (6 bases). V lost 5 bases and J 4 bases, leaving 13 bases between the germline ends. The CDR3 runs 13 residues. CDR1 is SQVTM, CDR2 ANQGSEA, per germline. The CDR3 here is CSVSTGLADTQYF. CDR3 in DNA: TGCAGCGTTTCCACAGGGTTGGCAGATACGCAGTATTTT.

This chain's CDR3 is CASTPGDRGEYEQYF. As DNA, the CDR3 is TGTGCCAGCACACCGGGGGACCGTGGCGAATACGAGCAGTACTTC. V usage is TRBV6-5 and J usage is TRBJ2-7; D is perhaps TRBD2 (6 bases). Germline V gene sequence: CDR1 MNHEY, CDR2 SVGAGI. Trimming took 7 bases from V and 4 from J, leaving 20 bases between them. This CDR3 region has 15 residues.

The gene calls are TRBV12-3 or TRBV12-4 and TRBJ2-2; D remains ambiguous. CDR3 length: 11 residues. V gave up 5 bases and J gave up 6 bases, with 4 bases separating them. Written as DNA, the CDR3 is TGTGCCAGCAGTCCTTCCGGGGAGCTGTTTTTT. This gives the protein CASSPSGELFF.

The rearrangement links TRBV2 to TRBJ1-1; D gene unclear. V was cut by 6 bases and J by 7 bases, with 12 bases left in between. CDR3 length equals 12 residues. Germline lookup yields CDR1 SNHLY and CDR2 FYNNEI. In DNA, the CDR3 is TGTGCCAGCAGAGACTCCCGGGATGAAGCTTTCTTT. Protein: CASRDSRDEAFF.

This chain uses TRBV30 with TRBJ1-1, with TRBD1 identical over 10 bases. The germline CDR1 and CDR2 sequences are GTSNPN and SVGIG (reference sequence). Germline trimming cut 5 bases from V and 3 bases from J; bases unmatched to any gene: 0. The CDR3 covers 12 residues. This chain's CDR3 is CAWGTGDTEAFF. CDR3 coding DNA: TGTGCCTGGGGGACAGGGGACACTGAAGCTTTCTTT.

CDR3 nucleotide sequence: TGTGCCAGCAGCCCCAGGGGGAATCCTAATGAAAAACTGTTTTTT. It yields the protein CASSPRGNPNEKLFF. The chain uses TRBV5-4 and TRBJ1-4; 7 bases match TRBD1. The CDR3 contains 15 residues. J was trimmed by 3 bases and V by 4 bases; bases with no gene match: 6. Germline CDR1 is SGHNT and CDR2 is YYREEE (reference sequence). Full variable domain (rest looked up from reference TRBV5-4 and TRBJ1-4): ETGVTQSPTHLIKTRGQQVTLRCSSQSGHNTVSWYQQALGQGPQFIFQYYREEENGRGNFPPRFSGLQFPNYSSELNVNALELDDSALYLCASSPRGNPNEKLFFGSGTQLSVL.

The chain is built from TRBV7-2 and TRBJ2-3, with D tentatively TRBD2 (7 bases). V shed 2 bases and J shed 2 bases, with 14 bases lying between them. The CDR3 extends over 16 amino acids. Germline V lookup: CDR1 SGHTA, CDR2 FQGNSA. CDR3 sequence reads: CASSLFWGGATDTQYF. CDR3 bases: TGTGCCAGCAGCTTATTTTGGGGGGGGGCCACAGATACGCAGTATTTT.

This chain joins TRBV4-1 and TRBJ2-5, with D tentatively TRBD1 (6 bases). This CDR3 region has 15 residues. V lost 4 bases, J lost 1 base, and 13 bases lay in between. Germline V CDR1 and CDR2: MGHRA, YSYEKL. The CDR3 sequence: CASSLGQTGQETQYF. The CDR3 DNA reads TGCGCCAGCAGCCTGGGGCAGACAGGCCAAGAGACCCAGTACTTC.

This sequence joins TRBV7-9 and TRBJ2-7; D perhaps matches TRBD1 (5 bases). The germline gives CDR1 SEHNR, CDR2 FQNEAQ (reference sequence). This CDR3 has 13 amino acids. The V and J ends lost 1 base and 3 bases respectively, with 7 bases between them. The CDR3 coding sequence is TGTGCCAGCAGCTTAGGACAGCTCTACGAGCAGTACTTC. Translated, it gives CASSLGQLYEQYF.